Following are 8 T cell receptor beta chains from one sample sequenced in a study of T cell responses to AZD1222 COVID-19 vaccine (dated by TCRdb to the early 2020s). Receptor libraries were prepared by the immunoSEQ multiplex PCR assay. Here the immuneACCESS table is served through TCRdb, limited to in-frame sequences with V and J called. Missing clones are a known gap in these copies; in checked studies unresolved V genes cover under half, and the rest lacks a known reason. Present in this sample are about 27,000 clones, roughly 90% of which were seen just once. The ten largest clones capture approximately 8.1% of the sample. The time point tag for this specimen amounts to: about 28 days (+/-7) after the second vaccine dose. The sequenced sample was peripheral blood, obtained 28 days after the second AZD1222 dose. All receptors derive from an adult who received the AZD1222 COVID-19 vaccine.

The V and J genes are TRBV29-1 and TRBJ2-5; possible D gene TRBD2, 6 bases. V lost 8 bases and J 7 bases, leaving 14 bases between the germline ends. The germline CDR1 and CDR2 sequences are SQVTM and ANQGSEA. The CDR3 totals 11 residues. CDR3 amino acids: CSLEGDRTQYF. For the CDR3, the DNA is TGCAGCCTGGAGGGTGACCGGACCCAGTACTTC.

The chain couples TRBV28 to TRBJ1-3; 7 bases align to TRBD1. This CDR3 has 14 residues. Germline trimming cut 2 bases from V and 3 bases from J; bases unmatched to any gene: 1. In germline, CDR1 is MDHEN, CDR2 SYDVKM. CDR3 in DNA: TGTGCCAGCAGTTTAGACAGGGTTGGAAACACCATATATTTT. Its translation: CASSLDRVGNTIYF.

This clone has a handful of counts. V gene TRBV4-2 combines with J gene TRBJ1-1; D unclear. Per germline, CDR1 LGHNA and CDR2 YNFKEQ. This CDR3 contains 14 residues. V was pared by 4 bases and J by 4 bases, with 13 bases between. CDR3 nucleotide sequence: TGTGCCAGCAGCCCCTCCCGTGAGCCCACTGAAGCTTTCTTT. Protein product: CASSPSREPTEAFF.

The V call is TRBV18, the J call TRBJ2-7; 9 bases fit TRBD2. Germline lookup yields CDR1 KGHSH and CDR2 LQKENI. J gave up 5 bases and V 2 bases, and 4 bases lay outside the gene matches. CDR3 size: 14 residues. In DNA form, the CDR3 reads TGTGCCAGCTCACCATTAGCGGGAGAGGACGAGCAGTACTTC. It is translated as CASSPLAGEDEQYF.

V and J are TRBV9 and TRBJ2-1; D gene unclear. Germline CDR1 SGDLS, CDR2 YYNGEE. This CDR3 contains 16 residues. Between the trimmed V and J ends, which lost 0 bases and 5 bases, there was a span of 15 bases. CDR3 nucleotides: TGTGCCAGCAGCGTAGAGGGCCGCTTCGCTCACAATGAGCAGTTCTTC. This translates into CASSVEGRFAHNEQFF.

Remarks on this clone: Other nucleotide sequences in the sample specify the same CDR3. The V and J genes are TRBV7-9 and TRBJ1-2, with 7 bases identical to TRBD1. CDR3 size: 13 residues. The germline V gene has CDR1 SEHNR and CDR2 FQNEAQ (reference sequence). Trimming at V came to 1 base and at J to 7 bases, leaving 3 bases not matched to a gene. The CDR3 bases are TGTGCCAGCAGCTTAGGACAGGGACGTGGCTACACCTTC. Translated, it gives CASSLGQGRGYTF.

The chain joins TRBV18 to TRBJ1-3; no clear D. This CDR3 contains 15 residues. In germline, CDR1 is KGHSH, CDR2 LQKENI. With 2 bases removed from V and 2 bases from J, the gap between germline ends came to 10 bases. DNA for the CDR3: TGTGCCAGCTCACCAGGACCCGGCGCTGGAAACACCATATATTTT. Its protein product is CASSPGPGAGNTIYF.

This clone was detected only once. The chain recombines TRBV7-3 with TRBJ2-5; perhaps TRBD2 as D (5 bases). CDR1 and CDR2 from the germline V gene are SGHTA and FQGTGA. V was clipped by 0 bases and J by 4 bases, with 12 bases between them. This CDR3 has 15 amino acids. The CDR3 loop is CASSLTPGRGETQYF. Written as DNA, the CDR3 is TGTGCCAGCAGCTTAACCCCGGGGAGAGGAGAGACCCAGTACTTC.